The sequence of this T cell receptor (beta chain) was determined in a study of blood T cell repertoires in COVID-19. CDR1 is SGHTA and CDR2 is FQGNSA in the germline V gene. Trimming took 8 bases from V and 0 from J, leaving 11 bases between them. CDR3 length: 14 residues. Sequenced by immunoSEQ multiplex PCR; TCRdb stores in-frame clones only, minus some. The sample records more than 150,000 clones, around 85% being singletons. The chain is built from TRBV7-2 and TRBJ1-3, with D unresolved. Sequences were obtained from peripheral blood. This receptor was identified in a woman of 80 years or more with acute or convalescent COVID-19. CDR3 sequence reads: CASWSGSSGNTIYF. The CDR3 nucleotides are TGTGCCAGCTGGTCGGGATCCTCTGGAAACACCATATATTTT.